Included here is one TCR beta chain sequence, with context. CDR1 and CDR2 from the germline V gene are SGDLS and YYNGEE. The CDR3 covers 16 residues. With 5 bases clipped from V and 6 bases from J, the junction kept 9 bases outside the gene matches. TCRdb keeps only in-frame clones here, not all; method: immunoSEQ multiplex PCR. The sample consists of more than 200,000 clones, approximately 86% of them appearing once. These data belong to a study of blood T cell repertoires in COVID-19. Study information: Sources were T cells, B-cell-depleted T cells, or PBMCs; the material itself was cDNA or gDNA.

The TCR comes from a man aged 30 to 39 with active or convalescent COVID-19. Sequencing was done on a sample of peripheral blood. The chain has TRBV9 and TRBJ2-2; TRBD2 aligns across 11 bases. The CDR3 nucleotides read TGTGCCAGCAGAGACGCGACTAGCGGGACGGCCGGGGAGCTGTTTTTT. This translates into CASRDATSGTAGELFF.